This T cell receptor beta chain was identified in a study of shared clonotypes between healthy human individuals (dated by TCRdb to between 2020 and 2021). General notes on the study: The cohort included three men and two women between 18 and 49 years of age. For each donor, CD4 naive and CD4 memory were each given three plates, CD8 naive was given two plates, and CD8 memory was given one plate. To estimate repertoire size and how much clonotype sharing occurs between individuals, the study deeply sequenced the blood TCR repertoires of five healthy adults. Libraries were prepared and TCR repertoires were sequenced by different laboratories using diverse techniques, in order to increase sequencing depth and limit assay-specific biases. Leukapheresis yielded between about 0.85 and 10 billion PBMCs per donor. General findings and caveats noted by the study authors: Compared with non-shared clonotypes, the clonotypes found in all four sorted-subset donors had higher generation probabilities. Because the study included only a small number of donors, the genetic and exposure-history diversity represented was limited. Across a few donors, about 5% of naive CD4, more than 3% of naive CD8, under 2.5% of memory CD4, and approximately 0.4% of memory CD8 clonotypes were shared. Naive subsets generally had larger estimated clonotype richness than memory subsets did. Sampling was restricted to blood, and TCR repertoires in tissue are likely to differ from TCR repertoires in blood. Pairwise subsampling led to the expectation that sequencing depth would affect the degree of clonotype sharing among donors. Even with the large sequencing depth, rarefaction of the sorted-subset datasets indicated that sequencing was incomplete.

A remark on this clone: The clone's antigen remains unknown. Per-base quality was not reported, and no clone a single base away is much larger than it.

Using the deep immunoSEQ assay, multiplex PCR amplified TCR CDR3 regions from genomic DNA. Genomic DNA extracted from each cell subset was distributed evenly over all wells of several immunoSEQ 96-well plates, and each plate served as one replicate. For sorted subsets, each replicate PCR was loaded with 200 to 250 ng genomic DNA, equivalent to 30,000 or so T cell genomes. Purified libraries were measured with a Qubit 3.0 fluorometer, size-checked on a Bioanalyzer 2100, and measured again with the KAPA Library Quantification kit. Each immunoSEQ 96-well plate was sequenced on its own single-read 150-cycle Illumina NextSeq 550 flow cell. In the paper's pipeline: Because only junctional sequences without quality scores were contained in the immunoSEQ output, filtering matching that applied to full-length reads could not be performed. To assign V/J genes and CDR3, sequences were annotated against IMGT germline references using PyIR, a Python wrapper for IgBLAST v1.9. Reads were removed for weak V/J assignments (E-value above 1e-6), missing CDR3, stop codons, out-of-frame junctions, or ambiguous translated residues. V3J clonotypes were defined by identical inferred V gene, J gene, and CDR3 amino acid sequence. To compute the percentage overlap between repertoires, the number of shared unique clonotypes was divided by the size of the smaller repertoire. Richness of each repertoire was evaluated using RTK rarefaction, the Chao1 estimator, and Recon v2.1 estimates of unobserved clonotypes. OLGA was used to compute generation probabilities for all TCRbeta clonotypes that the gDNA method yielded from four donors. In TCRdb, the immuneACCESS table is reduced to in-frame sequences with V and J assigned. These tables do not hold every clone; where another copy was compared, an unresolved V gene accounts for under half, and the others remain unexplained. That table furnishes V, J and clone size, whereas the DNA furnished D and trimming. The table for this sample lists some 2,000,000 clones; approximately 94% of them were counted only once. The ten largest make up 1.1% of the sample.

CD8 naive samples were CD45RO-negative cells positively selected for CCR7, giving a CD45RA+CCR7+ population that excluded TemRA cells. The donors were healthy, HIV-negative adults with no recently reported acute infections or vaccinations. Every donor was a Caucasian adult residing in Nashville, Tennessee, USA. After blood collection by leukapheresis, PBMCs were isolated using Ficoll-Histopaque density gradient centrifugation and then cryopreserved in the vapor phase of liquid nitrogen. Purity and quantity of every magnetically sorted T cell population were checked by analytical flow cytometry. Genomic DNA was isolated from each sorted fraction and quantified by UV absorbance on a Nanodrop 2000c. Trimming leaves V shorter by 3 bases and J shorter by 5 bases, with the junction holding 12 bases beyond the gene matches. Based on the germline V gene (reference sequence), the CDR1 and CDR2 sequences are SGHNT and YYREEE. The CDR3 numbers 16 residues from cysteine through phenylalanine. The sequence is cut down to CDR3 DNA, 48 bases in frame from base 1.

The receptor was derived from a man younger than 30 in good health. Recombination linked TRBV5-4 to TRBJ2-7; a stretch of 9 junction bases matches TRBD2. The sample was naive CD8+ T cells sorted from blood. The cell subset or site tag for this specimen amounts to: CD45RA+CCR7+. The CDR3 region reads CASSSHLAGIPHEQYF. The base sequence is TGTGCCAGCAGCTCCCACCTAGCGGGGATCCCCCACGAGCAGTACTTC.